These T cell receptor beta chains were read from a single sample in a study of cytomegalovirus exposure and HLA in healthy donors. Assay: immunoSEQ multiplex PCR; the TCRdb copy retains only in-frame clones and omits some. The sample holds about 200,000 clones, 80% to 85% seen once. Material: PBMCs. These receptors were collected from a middle-aged woman in good health and CMV-seronegative. Each CDR3 is given with its conserved first and last residue. D genes are given only for firm matches. Not all rows give a size; the values are once, few, many and, for expanded clones, a class.

v_gene	abundance	j_gene	d_gene	CDR3nt	CDR3aa
TRBV28	-	TRBJ2-7	-	TGTGCCAGCAGATCAAACTACGAGCAGTACTTC	CASRSNYEQYF
TRBV2	-	TRBJ2-4	TRBD1	TGTGCCAGCAGTGAAGCGAAACAGGGGATTAAAAACATTCAGTACTTC	CASSEAKQGIKNIQYF
TRBV5-5	-	TRBJ2-7	TRBD1	TGTGCCAGCAGCCAAGACCTGGGACAGGGCTACGAGCAGTACTTC	CASSQDLGQGYEQYF
TRBV5-1	-	TRBJ2-3	-	TGCGCCAGCAGATCAGGGCCTTCGGGCCCCACAGATACGCAGTATTTT	CASRSGPSGPTDTQYF
TRBV4-1	-	TRBJ1-5	-	TGCGCCAGCAGCCTCGGGGGGGGACAGCCCCAGCATTTT	CASSLGGGQPQHF
TRBV7-3	few	TRBJ2-2	TRBD1	TGTGCCAGCAGCTTCGGACAGGGGACGAACACCGGGGAGCTGTTTTTT	CASSFGQGTNTGELFF
TRBV28	-	TRBJ2-7	TRBD1	TGTGCCAGCAGATCCGGGACAGCGAAGGACCAGACCTACGAGCAGTACTTC	CASRSGTAKDQTYEQYF
TRBV4-1	-	TRBJ2-7	TRBD2	TGCGCCAGCAGCCAAACTAGCGGGAGGGTCCTTTACGAGCAGTACTTC	CASSQTSGRVLYEQYF
TRBV4-2	-	TRBJ2-7	TRBD2	TGTGCCAGCAGCCAAGATCAAGGACTAGCGGGAGGGTGGGACTCCTACGAGCAGTACTTC	CASSQDQGLAGGWDSYEQYF
TRBV5-1	-	TRBJ2-7	TRBD1	TGCGCCAGCAGCTTGACAGGGGCCGCCCCCTACGAGCAGTACTTC	CASSLTGAAPYEQYF
TRBV19	-	TRBJ1-2	-	TGTGCCAGTACAGGGGATGGCTATGGCTACACCTTC	CASTGDGYGYTF
TRBV2	-	TRBJ2-7	TRBD2	TGTGCCAGCAGCGGCTGGACTAGCGGATACGAGCAGTACTTC	CASSGWTSGYEQYF
TRBV6-5	-	TRBJ1-1	TRBD1	TGTGCCAGCTTGGGGGGACCCGGGACAGGGACTGAAGCTTTCTTT	CASLGGPGTGTEAFF
TRBV11-1	-	TRBJ2-1	TRBD2	TGTGCCAGCACTCAAGGGAGTGGCGGGAGTCGCAATGAGCAGTTCTTC	CASTQGSGGSRNEQFF
TRBV27	-	TRBJ1-2	TRBD1	TGTGCCAGCAGTTTGGGACAGGGGATCTATGGCTACACCTTC	CASSLGQGIYGYTF
TRBV14	-	TRBJ1-2	-	TGTGCCAGCAGCCAAGGGGGGGGAGATGGCTACACCTTC	CASSQGGGDGYTF
TRBV27	-	TRBJ2-4	-	TGTGCCAGCACCGGGGGTAGGGGGCAGAACATTCAGTACTTC	CASTGGRGQNIQYF
TRBV7-2	-	TRBJ1-1	-	TGTGCCAGCAGCTTAGCCCAAGGAAGGGGAACTGAAGCTTTCTTT	CASSLAQGRGTEAFF
TRBV27	-	TRBJ1-1	TRBD1	TGTGCCAGCAGTTTATCGGGACAGGGAATCACTGAAGCTTTCTTT	CASSLSGQGITEAFF
TRBV7-3	-	TRBJ2-3	TRBD2	TGTGCCAGCAGCCTCGGAGCGGGAGGGCCCACAGATACGCAGTATTTT	CASSLGAGGPTDTQYF
TRBV18	-	TRBJ2-7	-	TGTGCCAGCTCACCGAGTACAGCCTACGAGCAGTACTTC	CASSPSTAYEQYF
TRBV9	few	TRBJ2-7	TRBD2	TGTGCCAGCAGCCCCCGGCCGTCCCCGGGACTAGCAGTAGCCTACGAGCAGTACTTC	CASSPRPSPGLAVAYEQYF
TRBV4-2	-	TRBJ2-2	TRBD2	TGTGCCAGCAGCCATAGCGGGAGGGCGAACACCGGGGAGCTGTTTTTT	CASSHSGRANTGELFF
TRBV30	-	TRBJ1-5	TRBD1	TGTGCCTGGACTGCAGGGGGAGGACAGCCCCAGCATTTT	CAWTAGGGQPQHF
TRBV6-6	-	TRBJ1-4	-	TGTGCCAGCAGCCCCGGGGGTATAGGTGAAAAACTGTTTTTT	CASSPGGIGEKLFF
TRBV19	once	TRBJ1-2	TRBD1	TGTGCCAGTAGTAAGGGGGCGCTCGGCTATGGCTACACCTTC	CASSKGALGYGYTF
TRBV7-2	few	TRBJ2-3	-	TGTGCCAGCATGACAGGAGCGGGACTTTTCACAGATACGCAGTATTTT	CASMTGAGLFTDTQYF
TRBV30	-	TRBJ2-6	-	TGTGCCTGGAGTGGACAGAAAATCTCTGGGGCCAACGTCCTGACTTTC	CAWSGQKISGANVLTF
TRBV19	-	TRBJ2-1	-	TGTGCCAGTAGTATAGGGGCGGGTCCGGGGAATGAGCAGTTCTTC	CASSIGAGPGNEQFF
TRBV7-8	-	TRBJ2-1	TRBD2	TGTGCCAGCAGCCCAGTTAGCGGGCAGCAGTTCTTC	CASSPVSGQQFF
TRBV19	-	TRBJ2-1	TRBD2	TGTGCCAGCACACTAGCGGGAGGGGATGAGCAGTTCTTC	CASTLAGGDEQFF
TRBV28	-	TRBJ2-2	TRBD2	TGTGCCAGCAGTTTAGGGGGAGGGGACACCGGGGAGCTGTTTTTT	CASSLGGGDTGELFF
TRBV5-1	-	TRBJ2-6	-	TGCGCCAGCAGCTTGCCCGGGTCTGGGGCCAACGTCCTGACTTTC	CASSLPGSGANVLTF
TRBV7-9	-	TRBJ1-1	TRBD1	TGTGCCAGCAGCCCCGGGGACAGAGGGAAGGCTTTCTTT	CASSPGDRGKAFF
TRBV19	-	TRBJ2-7	-	TGTGCCAGTAGTGCCTTCAGCGGAGCCGGTTACGAGCAGTACTTC	CASSAFSGAGYEQYF
TRBV28	once	TRBJ1-3	-	TGTGCCAGCAGTTCAGGGGAAAACACCATATATTTT	CASSSGENTIYF
TRBV18	-	TRBJ1-1	-	TGTGCCAGCTCACCACCGACCTCGGGGAACACTGAAGCTTTCTTT	CASSPPTSGNTEAFF
TRBV14	-	TRBJ2-5	-	TGTGCCAGCAGCCAAGGTTTGTCAGGGCAAGAGACCCAGTACTTC	CASSQGLSGQETQYF
TRBV2	-	TRBJ2-3	TRBD2	TGTGCCAGCAGTCGGACTAGCGACCGCACAGATACGCAGTATTTT	CASSRTSDRTDTQYF
TRBV6-4	-	TRBJ2-2	-	TGTGCCAGCAGGAGAGACAGTACCGGGGAGCTGTTTTTT	CASRRDSTGELFF
TRBV10-3	few	TRBJ1-3	-	TGTGCCATCAAGGGGTCCGACGGGGGAAACACCATATATTTT	CAIKGSDGGNTIYF
TRBV6-1	-	TRBJ2-7	TRBD1	TGTGCCAGCACCGGGACAGGAACCTACGAGCAGTACTTC	CASTGTGTYEQYF